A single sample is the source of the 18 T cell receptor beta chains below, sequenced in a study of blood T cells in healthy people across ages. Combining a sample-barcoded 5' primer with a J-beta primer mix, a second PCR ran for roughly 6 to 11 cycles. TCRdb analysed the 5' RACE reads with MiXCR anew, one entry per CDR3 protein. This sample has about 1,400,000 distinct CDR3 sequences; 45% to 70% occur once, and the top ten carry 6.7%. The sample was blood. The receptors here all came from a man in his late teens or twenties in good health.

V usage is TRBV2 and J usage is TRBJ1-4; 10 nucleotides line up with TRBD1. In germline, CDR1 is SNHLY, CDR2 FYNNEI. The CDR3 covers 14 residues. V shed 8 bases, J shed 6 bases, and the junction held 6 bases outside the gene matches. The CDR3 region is CASRSGTGDEKLFF. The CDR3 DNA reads TGTGCCAGCCGATCCGGGACAGGGGATGAAAAACTGTTTTTT.

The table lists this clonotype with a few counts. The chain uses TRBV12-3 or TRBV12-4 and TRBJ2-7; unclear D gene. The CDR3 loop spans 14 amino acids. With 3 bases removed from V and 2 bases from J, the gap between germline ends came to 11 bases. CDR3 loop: CASSLYRQTYEQYF. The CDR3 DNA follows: TGTGCCAGCAGTTTGTACAGACAAACCTACGAGCAGTACTTC.

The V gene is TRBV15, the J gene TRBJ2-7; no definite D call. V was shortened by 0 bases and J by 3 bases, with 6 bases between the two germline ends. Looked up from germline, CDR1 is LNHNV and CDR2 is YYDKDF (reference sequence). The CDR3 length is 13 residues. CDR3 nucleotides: TGTGCCACCAGCAGAGATGCCGGCTACGAGCAGTACTTC. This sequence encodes CATSRDAGYEQYF.

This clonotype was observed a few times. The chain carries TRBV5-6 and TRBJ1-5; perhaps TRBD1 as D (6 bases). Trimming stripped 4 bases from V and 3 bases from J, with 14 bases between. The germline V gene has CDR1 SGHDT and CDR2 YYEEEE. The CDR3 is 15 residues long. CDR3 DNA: TGTGCCAGCAGCGAAAGGACAGTTTTCAATCAGCCCCAGCATTTT. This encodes CASSERTVFNQPQHF.

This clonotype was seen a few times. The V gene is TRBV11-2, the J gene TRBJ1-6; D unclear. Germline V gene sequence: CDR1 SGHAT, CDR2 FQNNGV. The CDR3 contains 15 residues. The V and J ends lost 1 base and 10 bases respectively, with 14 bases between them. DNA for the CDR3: TGTGCCAGCAGCTTAGGGGTCGGCCCTGGGTCACCCCTCCACTTT. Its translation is CASSLGVGPGSPLHF.

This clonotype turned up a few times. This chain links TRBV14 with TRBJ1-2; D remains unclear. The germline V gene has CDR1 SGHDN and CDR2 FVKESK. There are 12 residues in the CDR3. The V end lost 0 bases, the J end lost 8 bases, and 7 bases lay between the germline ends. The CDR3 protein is CASSQERRGYTF. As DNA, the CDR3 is TGTGCCAGCAGCCAAGAGCGAAGAGGCTACACCTTC.

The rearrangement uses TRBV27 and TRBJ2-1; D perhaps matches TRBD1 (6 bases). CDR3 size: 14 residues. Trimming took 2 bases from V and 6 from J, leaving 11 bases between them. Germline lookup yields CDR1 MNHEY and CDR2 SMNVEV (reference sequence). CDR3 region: CASSLNRATNEQFF. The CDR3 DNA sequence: TGTGCCAGCAGTTTAAACAGGGCCACCAATGAGCAGTTCTTC.

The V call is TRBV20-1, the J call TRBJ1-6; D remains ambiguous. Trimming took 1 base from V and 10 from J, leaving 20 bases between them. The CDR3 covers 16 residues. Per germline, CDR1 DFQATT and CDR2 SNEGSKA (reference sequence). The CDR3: CSARALEGGWYSPLHF. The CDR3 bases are TGCAGTGCTAGAGCCCTTGAGGGCGGATGGTACTCACCCCTCCACTTT.

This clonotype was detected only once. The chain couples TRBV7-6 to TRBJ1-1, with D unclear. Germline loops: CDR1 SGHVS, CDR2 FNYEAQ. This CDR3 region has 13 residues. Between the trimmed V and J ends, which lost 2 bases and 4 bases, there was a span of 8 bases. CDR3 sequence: CASSLLVPTEAFF. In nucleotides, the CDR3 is TGTGCCAGCAGCTTACTGGTTCCCACTGAAGCTTTCTTT.

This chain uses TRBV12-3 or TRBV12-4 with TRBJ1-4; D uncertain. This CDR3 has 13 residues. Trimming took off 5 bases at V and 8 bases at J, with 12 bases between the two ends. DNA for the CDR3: TGTGCCAGCAGTCCCGACTCCGGGGAAAAACTGTTTTTT. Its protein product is CASSPDSGEKLFF.

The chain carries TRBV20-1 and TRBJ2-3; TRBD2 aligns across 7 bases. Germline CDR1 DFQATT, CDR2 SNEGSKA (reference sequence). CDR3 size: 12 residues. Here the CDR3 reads CTGTSDTDTQYF. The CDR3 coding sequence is TGCACAGGAACTAGCGACACAGATACGCAGTATTTT.

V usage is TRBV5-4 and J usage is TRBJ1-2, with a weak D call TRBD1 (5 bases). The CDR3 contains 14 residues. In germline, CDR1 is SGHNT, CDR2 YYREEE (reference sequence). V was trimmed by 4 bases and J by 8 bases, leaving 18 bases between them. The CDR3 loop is CASSVLGDHAGYTF. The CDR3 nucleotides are TGTGCCAGCAGCGTCCTGGGGGACCACGCCGGCTACACCTTC. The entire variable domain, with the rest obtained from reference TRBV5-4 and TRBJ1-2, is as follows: ETGVTQSPTHLIKTRGQQVTLRCSSQSGHNTVSWYQQALGQGPQFIFQYYREEENGRGNFPPRFSGLQFPNYSSELNVNALELDDSALYLCASSVLGDHAGYTFGSGTRLTVV.

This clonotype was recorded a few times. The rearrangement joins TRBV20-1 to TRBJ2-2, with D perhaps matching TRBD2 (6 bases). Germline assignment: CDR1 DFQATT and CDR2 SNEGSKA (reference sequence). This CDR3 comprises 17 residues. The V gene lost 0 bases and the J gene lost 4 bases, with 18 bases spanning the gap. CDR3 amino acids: CSARDNRYLGGTGELFF. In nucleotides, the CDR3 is TGCAGTGCTAGAGATAATCGCTACCTCGGGGGCACCGGGGAGCTGTTTTTT.

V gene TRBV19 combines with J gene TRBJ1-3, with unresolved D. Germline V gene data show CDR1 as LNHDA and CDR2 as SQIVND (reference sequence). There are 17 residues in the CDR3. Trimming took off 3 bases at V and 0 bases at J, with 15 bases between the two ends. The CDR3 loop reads CASSIYRQASSGNTIYF. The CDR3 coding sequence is TGTGCCAGTAGTATTTATAGGCAGGCGAGCTCTGGAAACACCATATATTTT.

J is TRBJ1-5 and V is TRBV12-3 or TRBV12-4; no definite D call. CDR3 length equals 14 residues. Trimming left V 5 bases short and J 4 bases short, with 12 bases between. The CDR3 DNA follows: TGTGCCAGCAGTGTTTCGCCAGGTAATCAGCCCCAGCATTTT. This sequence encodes CASSVSPGNQPQHF.

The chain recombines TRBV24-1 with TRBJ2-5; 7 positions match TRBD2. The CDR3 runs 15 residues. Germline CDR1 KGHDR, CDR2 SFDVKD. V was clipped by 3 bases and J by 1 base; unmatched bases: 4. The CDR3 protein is CATSDKASGQETQYF. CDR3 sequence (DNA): TGTGCCACCAGTGATAAGGCTAGCGGCCAAGAGACCCAGTACTTC.

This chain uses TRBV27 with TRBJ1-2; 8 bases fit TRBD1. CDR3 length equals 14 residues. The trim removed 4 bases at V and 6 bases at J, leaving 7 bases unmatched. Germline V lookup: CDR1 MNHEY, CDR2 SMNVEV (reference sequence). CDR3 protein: CASSSRGHRDGYTF. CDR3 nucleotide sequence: TGTGCCAGCAGTTCCAGGGGGCATCGGGATGGCTACACCTTC.

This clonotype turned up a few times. The CDR3 DNA reads TGCAGTGCTAGACCCGGAGGGACCGCCTCCGAGCAGTACTTC. As protein: CSARPGGTASEQYF. V usage is TRBV20-1 and J usage is TRBJ2-7; TRBD2 might be the D (6 bases). V dropped 2 bases and J dropped 6 bases, with 17 bases sitting between them. There are 14 residues in the CDR3. Germline CDR1 is DFQATT and CDR2 is SNEGSKA (reference sequence).